Following are 22 T cell receptor beta chains from one sample sequenced in a study of spatial heterogeneity in lung cancer (dated by TCRdb to about 2019). The library was prepared using 5' RACE. Instrument on record: NextSeq 500. TCRdb trimmed the raw reads at Q25, called clones with MiXCR and kept productive beta chains. Rows merge per CDR3 protein into single entries with the most common DNA and genes. A total of about 85,000 distinct CDR3 sequences appear in this sample, approximately 20% of them only once. 6.2% of the sample lies in the top ten. The time point label, as the study defines it: sample taken at primary tumor resection. For TCR sequencing, whole RNA was extracted from tumor and nontumor lung tissue, or from cryopreserved PBMC samples, and no cell sorting was done. This material consisted of PBMCs, taken at surgery. The origin of the receptors is a male donor with early-stage non-small cell lung cancer.

This chain uses TRBV5-1 with TRBJ2-7; D is undetermined. CDR1 and CDR2 (germline): SGHRS, YFSETQ. The length of the CDR3 is 14 residues. V was trimmed by 4 bases and J by 7 bases, leaving 18 bases between them. The chain's CDR3 is CASSPEVPVWEQYF. DNA of the CDR3: TGCGCCAGCAGCCCAGAGGTCCCCGTATGGGAGCAGTACTTC. The full variable domain, its missing parts supplied by reference TRBV5-1 and TRBJ2-7, is KAGVTQTPRYLIKTRGQQVTLSCSPISGHRSVSWYQQTPGQGLQFLFEYFSETQRNKGNFPGRFSGRQFSNSRSEMNVSTLELGDSALYLCASSPEVPVWEQYFGPGTRLTVT.

This clonotype was detected only a few times. The chain recombines TRBV29-1 with TRBJ2-1; 8 bases agree with TRBD1. This CDR3 has 14 residues. V trimming: 4 bases; J trimming: 9 bases; junction bases outside the gene matches: 11. Germline V lookup: CDR1 SQVTM, CDR2 ANQGSEA. The CDR3 DNA reads as TGCAGCGTTGCGGCGGACAGGGCGGTCAGTGAGCAGTTCTTC. It yields the protein CSVAADRAVSEQFF.

Worth noting for this clonotype: This may come from a read error, since a much larger clone is one base off. The V gene is TRBV25-1, the J gene TRBJ1-5, with 10 nucleotides matching TRBD1. Losses at the gene ends were 4 bases for V and 7 bases for J; bases not matched to a gene: 7. The CDR3 is 15 amino acids. Germline lookup yields CDR1 MGHDK and CDR2 SYGVNS. Here the CDR3 reads CASSAVTGGGQPQHF. In DNA form, the CDR3 reads TGTGCCAGCAGTGCCGTGACAGGGGGCGGGCAGCCCCAGCATTTT.

The gene calls are TRBV6-5 and TRBJ1-1; D not resolved. Germline V lookup: CDR1 MNHEY, CDR2 SVGAGI. V was trimmed by 5 bases and J by 14 bases, leaving 21 bases between them. The CDR3 extends over 13 amino acids. CDR3 sequence (DNA): TGTGCCAGCAGTACCCTGGGCCGCCGGTCGGTATTCTTT. Amino acid sequence: CASSTLGRRSVFF.

This clonotype has at least ten counts. The genes are TRBV20-1 and TRBJ2-1; no reliable D call. CDR1 DFQATT and CDR2 SNEGSKA come from the germline V gene (reference sequence). V was cut by 0 bases and J by 4 bases, with 10 bases left in between. The CDR3 runs to 14 residues. As DNA, the CDR3 is TGCAGTGCTAGAGATATAGCTGCATACAATGAGCAGTTCTTC. Its translation is CSARDIAAYNEQFF.

The chain combines TRBV5-1 with TRBJ1-3; no firm D call. Germline V CDR1 and CDR2: SGHRS, YFSETQ. The length of the CDR3 is 16 residues. Trimming left V 0 bases short and J 2 bases short, with 12 bases between. The CDR3 reads CASSLAPGGTGNTIYF. The CDR3, as DNA: TGCGCCAGCAGCTTGGCCCCCGGAGGAACTGGAAACACCATATATTTT. Full variable domain (outside the CDR3, taken from reference TRBV5-1 and TRBJ1-3): KAGVTQTPRYLIKTRGQQVTLSCSPISGHRSVSWYQQTPGQGLQFLFEYFSETQRNKGNFPGRFSGRQFSNSRSEMNVSTLELGDSALYLCASSLAPGGTGNTIYFGEGSWLTVV.

The rearrangement links TRBV2 to TRBJ1-2, with D perhaps TRBD1 (6 bases). The CDR3 has 15 residues. Germline CDR1 and CDR2: SNHLY and FYNNEI. Trimming removed 6 bases at V and 1 base at J, with 15 bases between. Here the CDR3 DNA reads TGTGCCAGCAGGTCACAGGGAAGTCATAACTATGGCTACACCTTC. It translates to CASRSQGSHNYGYTF.

The genes are TRBV5-1 and TRBJ1-1, with 8 nucleotides matching TRBD1. CDR3 length equals 15 residues. CDR1 and CDR2 (germline): SGHRS, YFSETQ. The V and J ends lost 4 bases and 1 base, in that order; junction bases with no gene match: 6. The chain's CDR3 is CASSQPDRANTEAFF. The CDR3 DNA reads as TGCGCCAGCAGCCAACCGGACAGGGCGAACACTGAAGCTTTCTTT.

This clonotype was observed a few times. The rearrangement uses TRBV12-3 or TRBV12-4 and TRBJ2-4, with a tentative D call TRBD1 (6 bases). Trimming stripped 3 bases from V and 2 bases from J, with 17 bases between. CDR3 size: 17 residues. The CDR3 reads CASSLPPQGGTKNIQYF. The CDR3 DNA reads TGTGCCAGCAGTTTGCCCCCACAGGGTGGTACCAAAAACATTCAGTACTTC.

This chain joins TRBV10-3 and TRBJ2-2; 7 nucleotides align to TRBD1. The V gene's germline CDR1 is ENHRY and CDR2 SYGVKD. This CDR3 is built from 13 residues. Trimming at V came to 10 bases and at J to 4 bases, leaving 6 bases not matched to a gene. In DNA, the CDR3 is TGTGCCACCACGACAGGGACCACCGGGGAGCTGTTTTTT. Amino acid sequence: CATTTGTTGELFF.

The chain uses TRBV4-3 and TRBJ1-2; 7 bases match TRBD1. Germline loops: CDR1 LGHNA, CDR2 YSLEER. The CDR3 runs to 15 residues. With 1 base clipped from V and 4 bases from J, the junction kept 6 bases outside the gene matches. CDR3 region: CASSQAGTDTYGYTF. In DNA, the CDR3 is TGCGCCAGCAGCCAAGCCGGGACAGACACCTATGGCTACACCTTC.

This clonotype was recorded at least ten times. The V call is TRBV11-2, the J call TRBJ1-4; D may be TRBD1 (5 bases). The CDR3 consists of 14 residues. The V gene's germline CDR1 is SGHAT and CDR2 FQNNGV. Trimming took off 5 bases at V and 7 bases at J, with 14 bases between the two ends. The CDR3 DNA reads as TGTGCCAGCAGCCCTAGGCCCCAGGGTGAAAAACTGTTTTTT. Protein: CASSPRPQGEKLFF.

V and J are TRBV30 and TRBJ1-2; tentatively, D is TRBD1 (6 bases). In germline, CDR1 is GTSNPN, CDR2 SVGIG (reference sequence). The CDR3 covers 13 residues. Trimming shortened V by 3 bases and J by 4 bases, and 12 bases separated the two germline ends. The CDR3 bases are TGTGCCTGGAGCGAGGGGGTCCGCTATGGCTACACCTTC. Its protein product is CAWSEGVRYGYTF.

This chain links TRBV6-2 or TRBV6-3 with TRBJ1-6; D perhaps matches TRBD1 (6 bases). Per the germline V gene, CDR1 is MNHEY and CDR2 is SVGEGT. V lost 2 bases and J 0 bases, leaving 23 bases between the germline ends. This CDR3 has 21 residues. The DNA of the CDR3 is TGTGCCAGCAGTTACCCTACCCCGGCCAGGGGCCGGAGCTCCTATAATTCACCCCTCCACTTT. Translation gives CASSYPTPARGRSSYNSPLHF.

The rearrangement links TRBV5-6 to TRBJ2-1; 13 positions match TRBD2. V dropped 3 bases and J dropped 9; count of bases not matched to a gene: 3. Germline CDR1 reads SGHDT; CDR2 reads YYEEEE. This CDR3 comprises 14 residues. Here the CDR3 reads CASSWGLAGSEQFF. For the CDR3, the DNA is TGTGCCAGCAGCTGGGGACTAGCGGGGTCTGAGCAGTTCTTC.

This chain links TRBV7-8 with TRBJ2-7; 10 bases match TRBD1. Germline CDR1 and CDR2: SGHVS and FQNEAQ. With 1 base clipped from V and 4 bases from J, the junction kept 1 base outside the gene matches. The CDR3 length is 14 residues. Here the CDR3 DNA reads TGTGCCAGCAGCTTAGGGGACAGGGGATACGAGCAGTACTTC. It codes for CASSLGDRGYEQYF.

This clonotype occurred a few times. The gene calls are TRBV20-1 and TRBJ2-1, with D uncertain. CDR3 size: 11 residues. CDR1 DFQATT and CDR2 SNEGSKA come from the germline V gene (reference sequence). Trimming took off 1 base at V and 10 bases at J, with 8 bases between the two ends. CDR3 region: CSARGPPEQFF. The CDR3 DNA sequence: TGCAGTGCTAGAGGGCCGCCGGAGCAGTTCTTC.

The V gene is TRBV28, the J gene TRBJ1-1; D call uncertain. CDR1 and CDR2 (germline): MDHEN, SYDVKM. V lost 7 bases and J lost 5, with 17 bases in between. CDR3 length: 14 amino acids. DNA for the CDR3: TGTGCCAGCACCTTAGACGGTTGGGAGACTGAAGCTTTCTTT. Its protein product is CASTLDGWETEAFF.

The J gene is TRBJ1-6, the V gene TRBV27; TRBD1 might be the D (5 bases). CDR3 length: 15 amino acids. Germline V CDR1 and CDR2: MNHEY, SMNVEV (reference sequence). The V gene lost 0 bases and the J gene lost 6 bases, with 9 bases spanning the gap. DNA of the CDR3: TGTGCCAGCAGTTTATCGTTGCAGGGTAATTCACCCCTCCACTTT. Translated, it gives CASSLSLQGNSPLHF.

The rearrangement links TRBV6-5 to TRBJ2-7, with no clear D. The ends were cut back, 8 bases at V and 0 bases at J, with 14 bases in the middle. Germline values: CDR1 MNHEY, CDR2 SVGAGI. CDR3 length: 14 amino acids. As DNA, the CDR3 is TGTGCCAGCGCCTTAAGTGGCAACTCCTACGAGCAGTACTTC. This sequence encodes CASALSGNSYEQYF.

This chain joins TRBV28 and TRBJ2-7, with TRBD1 as a possible D gene (5 bases). CDR3 length equals 14 residues. In germline, CDR1 is MDHEN, CDR2 SYDVKM. V was clipped by 6 bases and J by 1 base, with 13 bases between them. CDR3 bases: TGTGCCAGCAGCCCCCCTCAGGGTTCCTACGAGCAGTACTTC. Residues: CASSPPQGSYEQYF.

This clonotype was seen a handful of times. The chain recombines TRBV6-2 or TRBV6-3 with TRBJ1-1; D is perhaps TRBD1 (5 bases). Germline lookup yields CDR1 MNHEY and CDR2 SVGEGT. Trimming left V 2 bases short and J 8 bases short, with 15 bases between. The CDR3 contains 14 residues. For the CDR3, the DNA is TGTGCCAGCAGTTACGGAGGGGCCGCAGACGAAGCTTTCTTT. Amino acids: CASSYGGAADEAFF.